The rows below give T cell receptor beta chains drawn from one sample of a study of identical twins. TCRdb passed the 5' RACE reads through MiXCR, listing each CDR3 protein once. The table lists 450,000 or so distinct CDR3 sequences, 24% of them singletons. This same sample was also taken into another study, of T cells expressing NK-cell markers.

Material for sequencing was CD4+ T cells sorted from blood. Every receptor here comes from a young woman in good health. CDR3s include the opening cysteine and the closing phenylalanine or tryptophan. Each record gives: D gene, clone size, J gene, V gene, CDR3 DNA, CDR3 protein. The D gene is left open where the match is weak. The listing skips clone size in some rows; elsewhere it reads once, few, many or a size class.

-,-,TRBJ2-2,TRBV6-5,TGTGCCATACAGGGGAACACCGGGGAGCTGTTTTTT,CAIQGNTGELFF
TRBD1,-,TRBJ1-1,TRBV5-6,TGTGCCAGCAGCAAATGGACAGGGTCTGAAGCTTTCTTT,CASSKWTGSEAFF
TRBD1,-,TRBJ1-1,TRBV12-5,TGTGCTAGTGGTCCCCCGGGACAGGGTGTCTCAGCTTTCTTT,CASGPPGQGVSAFF
-,few,TRBJ1-5,TRBV12-3/TRBV12-4,TGTGCCAGCAGAAATAGCAATCAGCCCCAGCATTTT,CASRNSNQPQHF
-,few,TRBJ2-1,TRBV12-5,TGTGCTAGTGGTTTGGTAAACACGGCCTGGGAGCAGTTCTTC,CASGLVNTAWEQFF
TRBD1,-,TRBJ1-2,TRBV24-1,TGTGCCACCAGCCCGGGACAGAACTATGGCTACACCTTC,CATSPGQNYGYTF
-,-,TRBJ1-2,TRBV12-3/TRBV12-4,TGTGCCAGCAGTTTCGACAATCGTCGATATGGCTACACCTTC,CASSFDNRRYGYTF
-,few,TRBJ2-6,TRBV9,TGTGCCAGCAGCCTCAAAGGGCAGGCTGGGGCCAACGTCCTGACTTTC,CASSLKGQAGANVLTF
TRBD2,-,TRBJ2-1,TRBV7-9,TGTGCCAGCAGCGTTAGCGGGGGAGGGAATGAGCAGTTCTTC,CASSVSGGGNEQFF
-,few,TRBJ2-2,TRBV5-5,TGTGCCAGCAGCTTTCGTCGGGAGTCGAACACCGGGGAGCTGTTTTTT,CASSFRRESNTGELFF
-,-,TRBJ1-1,TRBV20-1,TGCAGTGCCGCCCAGGGCCTGAACACTGAAGCTTTCTTT,CSAAQGLNTEAFF
TRBD1,few,TRBJ2-1,TRBV5-6,TGTGCCAGCAGCTTGGTACAGGGGGCCCGCAATGAGCAGTTCTTC,CASSLVQGARNEQFF
-,few,TRBJ1-4,TRBV14,TGTGCCAGCAGCAAAAGGGAAGAAAAACTGTTTTTT,CASSKREEKLFF
TRBD2,-,TRBJ2-7,TRBV5-1,TGCGCCAGCAGCTTTACTAGCGGGGCCTACGAGCAGTACTTC,CASSFTSGAYEQYF
TRBD1,-,TRBJ2-3,TRBV29-1,TGCAGCGTGGCCGGGACAGGGGGTAACACAGATACGCAGTATTTT,CSVAGTGGNTDTQYF
-,few,TRBJ1-2,TRBV10-3,TGTGCCATCTCGGCCTGGCGGAACCTTGACTATGGCTACACCTTC,CAISAWRNLDYGYTF
TRBD1,many,TRBJ2-1,TRBV6-1,TGTGCCAGCAGTCCACGGACAGGGGAAAATGAGCAGTTCTTC,CASSPRTGENEQFF
TRBD1,few,TRBJ2-7,TRBV6-1,TGTGCCAGCAGTCGCCGGGACAGGGATCGGGAGCAGTACTTC,CASSRRDRDREQYF
-,-,TRBJ2-1,TRBV20-1,TGCAGTGCCCAGTATTTGAGCTCCTACAATGAGCAGTTCTTC,CSAQYLSSYNEQFF
-,many,TRBJ1-2,TRBV7-2,TGTGCCAGCAGCTTCGCCAATCGAGGGTACTATGGCTACACCTTC,CASSFANRGYYGYTF
-,-,TRBJ1-1,TRBV5-1,TGCGCCAGCAGCTTCGGCTTCCAGGGACTGAACACTGAAGCTTTCTTT,CASSFGFQGLNTEAFF
-,-,TRBJ2-3,TRBV20-1,TGCAGTGCTAGCCCGCCGGGCACAGATACGCAGTATTTT,CSASPPGTDTQYF
-,few,TRBJ2-1,TRBV25-1,TGTGCCAGCAGTGTGATTGGGCACAGCAGTGAGCAGTTCTTC,CASSVIGHSSEQFF
-,few,TRBJ1-2,TRBV20-1,TGCAGTGCTAGAGATAACACAGCAAGTAACTATGGCTACACCTTC,CSARDNTASNYGYTF
-,-,TRBJ2-7,TRBV5-1,TGCGCCAGCAGCTCCTCTGGGGTAGCCATCTACGAGCAGTACTTC,CASSSSGVAIYEQYF
TRBD1,-,TRBJ2-5,TRBV7-9,TGTGCCAGCAGCTCCTCAGGGGGCCGCCAAGAGACCCAGTACTTC,CASSSSGGRQETQYF
TRBD2,-,TRBJ2-1,TRBV5-1,TGCGCCAGCAGCTTGTTCCCTGGACGGGGGGGCGTCAATGAGCAGTTCTTC,CASSLFPGRGGVNEQFF
TRBD1,-,TRBJ2-7,TRBV11-2,TGTGCCAGCAGCCACACAGGGGTCTACGAGCAGTACTTC,CASSHTGVYEQYF
-,-,TRBJ2-3,TRBV7-8,TGTGCCAGCAGGCTACATAGAACGGGGATAGATACGCAGTATTTT,CASRLHRTGIDTQYF
TRBD2,-,TRBJ2-3,TRBV19,TGTGCCAGTAGTACTCCCGGGACTAGCGGGGGACACCACTATACGCAGTATTTT,CASSTPGTSGGHHYTQYF
-,few,TRBJ1-5,TRBV20-1,TGCAGTGCTGGGTCGGGGATGAATCAGCCCCAGCATTTT,CSAGSGMNQPQHF
-,-,TRBJ1-1,TRBV5-5,TGTGCCAGCAGCTTGAGGTCGCAGATGAACACTGAAGCTTTCTTT,CASSLRSQMNTEAFF
-,-,TRBJ2-1,TRBV4-2,TGTGCCAGCAGCCAAGAGCCCGGATTGTGGAATGAGCAGTTCTTC,CASSQEPGLWNEQFF
-,few,TRBJ2-1,TRBV11-2,TGTGCCAGCATCCCAACGACGGGTCTAGAAGCCCATGAGCAGTTCTTC,CASIPTTGLEAHEQFF
-,many,TRBJ2-4,TRBV5-1,TGCGCCAGCAGCTTGGAGGGGGCCAAAAACATTCAGTACTTC,CASSLEGAKNIQYF
-,-,TRBJ2-1,TRBV12-3/TRBV12-4,TGTGCCAGTAGCCATAGCTCCTACAATGAGCAGTTCTTC,CASSHSSYNEQFF
-,-,TRBJ1-4,TRBV9,TGTGCCAGCAGCGTAGACGCAACTAATGAAAAACTGTTTTTT,CASSVDATNEKLFF
-,few,TRBJ2-3,TRBV9,TGTGCCAGCAGCGCCGGGGCTTTTCCAGATACGCAGTATTTT,CASSAGAFPDTQYF
-,few,TRBJ2-2,TRBV12-3/TRBV12-4,TGTGCCAGCAGCCGACAAGAGTTCACCGGGGAGCTGTTTTTT,CASSRQEFTGELFF
TRBD1,-,TRBJ1-1,TRBV7-3,TGTGCCAGCAGCTTCAAGATAGGGCAGGGGGGCACTGAAGCTTTCTTT,CASSFKIGQGGTEAFF
TRBD2,-,TRBJ2-3,TRBV7-2,TGTGCCAGCAGCCGGACTAGCGGCCTTCGGGATACGCAGTATTTT,CASSRTSGLRDTQYF
-,-,TRBJ2-6,TRBV6-5,TGTGCCAGCAGTTCTTTACAGGGCCGAACTAACTCTGGGGCCAACGTCCTGACTTTC,CASSSLQGRTNSGANVLTF
-,-,TRBJ2-7,TRBV6-1,TGTGCCACTATGGGCAGCCGCCTCCGTCTCGAGCAGTACTTC,CATMGSRLRLEQYF